This T cell receptor beta chain was sequenced in a study of cytomegalovirus exposure and HLA in healthy donors. The table came from immunoSEQ multiplex PCR; TCRdb's copy has only in-frame clones and leaves some out. The table has approximately 120,000 clones, around nine tenths seen once. Sequencing was carried out using PBMCs. The sequence came from a woman younger than 35 in good health and CMV-seronegative.

The CDR3 loop reads CASSPGQLRDTQYF. The CDR3 DNA follows: TGTGCCAGCAGCCCGGGACAGCTGAGGGATACGCAGTATTTT. The chain joins TRBV7-8 to TRBJ2-3, with 7 bases identical to TRBD1. With V trimmed by 5 bases and J by 6 bases, 8 bases remained unmatched. Germline-derived CDR1 and CDR2 are SGHVS and FQNEAQ. CDR3 length equals 14 residues.